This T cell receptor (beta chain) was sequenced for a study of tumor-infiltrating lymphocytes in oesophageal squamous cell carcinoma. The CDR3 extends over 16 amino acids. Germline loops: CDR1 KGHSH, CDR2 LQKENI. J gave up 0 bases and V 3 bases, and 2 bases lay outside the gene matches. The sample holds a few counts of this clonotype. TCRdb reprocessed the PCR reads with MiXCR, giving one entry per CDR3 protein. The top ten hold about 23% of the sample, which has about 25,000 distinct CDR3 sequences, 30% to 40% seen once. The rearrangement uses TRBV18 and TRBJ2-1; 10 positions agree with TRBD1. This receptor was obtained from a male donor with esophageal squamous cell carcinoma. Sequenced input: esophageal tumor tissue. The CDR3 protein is CASSPRTGGSYNEQFF. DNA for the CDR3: TGTGCCAGCTCACCCCGGACAGGGGGCTCCTACAATGAGCAGTTCTTC.